This T cell receptor beta chain appears in the sequencing data of a study of regulatory T cells in long-lasting Graves disease. HTBI primers from iRepertoire and Arm-PCR of CDR3 regions yielded the TCR beta libraries. MiXCR, applied by TCRdb to the multiplex PCR reads, yields one record per CDR3 protein. Of 360,000 or so distinct CDR3 sequences detected, about a sixth appear once; the ten largest clones hold 20% to 25%. There are many counts of this clonotype. Time point here: newly diagnosed GD, antithyroid drugs for less than 3 months. RNA isolated from PBMCs was used to make the TCR library. As a group, patients came from one endocrinology department in Xi'an, China. Nine milliliters of peripheral blood went into EDTA tubes. These sequences were also reported in another study, on T cells in Graves' hyperthyroidism and ophthalmopathy.

The source material was peripheral blood mononuclear cells (PBMCs), sampled at new diagnosis, from a patient treated with antithyroid drugs. The source of this sequence is a woman between 18 and 29 years old with Graves disease.

The CDR3 DNA is TGCAGGGTAATACTAGATATCAACGAGCAGTACTTC. Encoded protein: CRVILDINEQYF. V and J are TRBV20-1 and TRBJ2-7, with D perhaps TRBD2 (5 bases). CDR3 length: 12 amino acids. Germline CDR1 is DFQATT and CDR2 is SNEGSKA (reference sequence).